Listed here are 2 T cell receptor beta chains from one sample, sequenced in a study of cytomegalovirus exposure and HLA in healthy donors. PCR amplification relied on 60 Vbeta primers (plus 13 Jbeta primers). Libraries were prepared by immunoSEQ multiplex PCR; TCRdb keeps only in-frame clonotypes and omits some of them. The table records around 150,000 clones, around 77% of them present only once. The sample was PBMCs. The receptors were gathered from a man aged 25-40 years in good health and CMV-seropositive.

The V call is TRBV10-3, the J call TRBJ2-5, with a possible D match to TRBD1 (6 bases). The V end was cut by 5 bases, the J end by 5 bases, with 12 bases between. Per the germline V gene, CDR1 is ENHRY and CDR2 is SYGVKD. This CDR3 is built from 13 residues. The CDR3 protein is CAISFFQGETQYF. For the CDR3, the DNA is TGTGCCATCAGTTTCTTCCAGGGGGAGACCCAGTACTTC.

The chain joins TRBV11-2 to TRBJ1-5; 10 bases are shared with TRBD1. V lost 5 bases and J lost 2; bases outside the gene matches: 3. In germline, CDR1 is SGHAT, CDR2 FQNNGV. This CDR3 is built from 15 residues. The CDR3 spells CASSIGTGGNQPQHF. The DNA for the CDR3 is TGTGCCAGCAGCATTGGGACAGGGGGCAATCAGCCCCAGCATTTT.